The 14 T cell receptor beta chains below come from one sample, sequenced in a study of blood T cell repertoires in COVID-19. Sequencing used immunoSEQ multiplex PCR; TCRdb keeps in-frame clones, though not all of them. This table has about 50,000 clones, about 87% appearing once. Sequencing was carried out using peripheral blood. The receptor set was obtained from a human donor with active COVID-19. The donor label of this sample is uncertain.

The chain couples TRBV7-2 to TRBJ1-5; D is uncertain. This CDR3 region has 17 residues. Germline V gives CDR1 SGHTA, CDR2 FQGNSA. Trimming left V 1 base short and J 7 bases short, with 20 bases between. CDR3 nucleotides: TGTGCCAGCAGCTTAGGGAACGGGTTGGGGAGCGGGCAGCCCCAGCATTTT. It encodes CASSLGNGLGSGQPQHF.

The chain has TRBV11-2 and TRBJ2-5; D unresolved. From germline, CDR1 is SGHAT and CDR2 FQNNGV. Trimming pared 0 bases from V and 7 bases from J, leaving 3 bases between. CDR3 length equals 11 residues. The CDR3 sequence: CASSLEATQYF. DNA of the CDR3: TGTGCCAGCAGCTTAGAAGCGACCCAGTACTTC.

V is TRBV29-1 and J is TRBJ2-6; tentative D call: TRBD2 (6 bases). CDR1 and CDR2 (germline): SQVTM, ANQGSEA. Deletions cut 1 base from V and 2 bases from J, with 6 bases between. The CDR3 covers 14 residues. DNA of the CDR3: TGCAGCGTTGAAGGCGGGGCTGGGGCCAACGTCCTGACTTTC. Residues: CSVEGGAGANVLTF.

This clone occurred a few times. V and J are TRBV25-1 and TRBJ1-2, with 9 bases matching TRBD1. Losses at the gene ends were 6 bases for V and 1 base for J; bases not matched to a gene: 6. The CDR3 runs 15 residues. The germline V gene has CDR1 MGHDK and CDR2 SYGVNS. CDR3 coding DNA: TGTGCCAGCAGACGAACAGGGGGCGGTAACTATGGCTACACCTTC. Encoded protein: CASRRTGGGNYGYTF.

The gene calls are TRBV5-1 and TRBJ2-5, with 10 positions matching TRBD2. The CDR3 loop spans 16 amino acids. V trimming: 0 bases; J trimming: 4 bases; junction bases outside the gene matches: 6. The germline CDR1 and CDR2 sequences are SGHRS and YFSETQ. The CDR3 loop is CASSLVVAGGIETQYF. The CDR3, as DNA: TGCGCCAGCAGCTTGGTAGTAGCGGGGGGAATAGAGACCCAGTACTTC.

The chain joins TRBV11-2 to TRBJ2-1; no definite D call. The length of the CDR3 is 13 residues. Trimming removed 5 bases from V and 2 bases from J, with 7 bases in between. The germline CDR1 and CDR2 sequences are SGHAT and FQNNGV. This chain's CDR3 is CASSNSAYNEQFF. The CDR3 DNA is TGTGCCAGCAGCAACTCCGCCTACAATGAGCAGTTCTTC.

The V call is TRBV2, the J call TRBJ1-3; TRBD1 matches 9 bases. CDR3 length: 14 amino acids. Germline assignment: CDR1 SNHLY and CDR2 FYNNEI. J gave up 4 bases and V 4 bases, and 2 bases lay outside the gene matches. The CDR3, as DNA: TGTGCCAGCAGTGGACAGGGGGGAGGAAACACCATATATTTT. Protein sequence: CASSGQGGGNTIYF.

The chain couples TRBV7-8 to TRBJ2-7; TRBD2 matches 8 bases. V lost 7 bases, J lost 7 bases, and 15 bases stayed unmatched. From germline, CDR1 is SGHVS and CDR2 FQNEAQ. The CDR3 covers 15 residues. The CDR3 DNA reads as TGTGCCAGCAACAGACAAGCGGGAGTAGGGAGTGAGCAGTACTTC. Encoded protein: CASNRQAGVGSEQYF.

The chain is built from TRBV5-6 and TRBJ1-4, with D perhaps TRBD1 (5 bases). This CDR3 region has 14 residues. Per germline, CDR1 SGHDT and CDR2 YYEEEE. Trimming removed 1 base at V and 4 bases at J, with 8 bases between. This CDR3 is CASSLNRRNEKLFF. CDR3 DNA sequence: TGTGCCAGCAGCTTGAACAGGCGTAATGAAAAACTGTTTTTT.

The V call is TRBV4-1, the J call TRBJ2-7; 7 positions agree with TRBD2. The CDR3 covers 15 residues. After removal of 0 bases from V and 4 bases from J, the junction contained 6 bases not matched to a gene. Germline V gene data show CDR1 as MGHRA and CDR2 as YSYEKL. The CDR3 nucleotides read TGCGCCAGCAGCCAAGAATCCACCGGGGGGTACGAGCAGTACTTC. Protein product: CASSQESTGGYEQYF.

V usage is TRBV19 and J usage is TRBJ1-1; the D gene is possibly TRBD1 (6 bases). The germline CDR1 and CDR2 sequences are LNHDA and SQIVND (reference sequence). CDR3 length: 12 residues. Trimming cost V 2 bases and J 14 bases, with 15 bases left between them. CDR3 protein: CASSIFGTTAFF. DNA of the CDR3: TGTGCCAGTAGTATATTCGGGACAACCGCCTTCTTT. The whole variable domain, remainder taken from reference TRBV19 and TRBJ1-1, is DGGITQSPKYLFRKEGQNVTLSCEQNLNHDAMYWYRQDPGQGLRLIYYSQIVNDFQKGDIAEGYSVSREKKESFPLTVTSAQKNPTAFYLCASSIFGTTAFFGQGTRLTVV.

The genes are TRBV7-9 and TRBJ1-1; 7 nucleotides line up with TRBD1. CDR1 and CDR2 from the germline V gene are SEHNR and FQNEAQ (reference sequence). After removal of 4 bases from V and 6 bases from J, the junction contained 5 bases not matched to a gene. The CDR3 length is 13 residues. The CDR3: CASSSQTGSEAFF. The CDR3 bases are TGTGCCAGCAGCTCACAGACAGGGTCTGAAGCTTTCTTT.

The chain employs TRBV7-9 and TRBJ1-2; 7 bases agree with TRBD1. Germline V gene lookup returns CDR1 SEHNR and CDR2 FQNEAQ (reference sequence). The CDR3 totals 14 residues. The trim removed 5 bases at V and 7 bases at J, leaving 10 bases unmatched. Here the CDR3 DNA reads TGTGCCAGCAGCATAGACAGGGTCGGGGTTGGCTACACCTTC. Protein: CASSIDRVGVGYTF.

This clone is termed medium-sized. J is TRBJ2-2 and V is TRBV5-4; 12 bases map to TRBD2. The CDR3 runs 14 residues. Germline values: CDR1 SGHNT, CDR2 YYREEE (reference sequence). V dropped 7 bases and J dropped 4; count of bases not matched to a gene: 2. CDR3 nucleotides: TGTGCCAGCCTAGCGGGGGGGTCCACCGGGGAGCTGTTTTTT. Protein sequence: CASLAGGSTGELFF.